Listed here are 3 T cell receptor beta chains from one sample, sequenced in a study of blood T cell repertoires in COVID-19. Profiled with immunoSEQ multiplex PCR; TCRdb holds only in-frame clones, not every one. The table has roughly 230,000 clones, roughly 85% seen once. The material sequenced was PBMCs or T cells enriched from blood (not recorded which). These receptors were taken from a woman in her forties or fifties who had been exposed to COVID-19.

The chain combines TRBV11-2 with TRBJ2-7; 11 positions match TRBD2. The germline V gene has CDR1 SGHAT and CDR2 FQNNGV. The CDR3 has 18 residues. Unmatched junction bases numbered 10, after V lost 0 bases and J lost 3 bases. The CDR3 DNA reads as TGTGCCAGCAGCTTAGAGGCTAGCGGGGGGATAAGCAGCTACGAGCAGTACTTC. Protein: CASSLEASGGISSYEQYF. Together with reference TRBV11-2 and TRBJ2-7, the CDR3 gives the full variable domain: EAGVAQSPRYKIIEKRQSVAFWCNPISGHATLYWYQQILGQGPKLLIQFQNNGVVDDSQLPKDRFSAERLKGVDSTLKIQPAKLEDSAVYLCASSLEASGGISSYEQYFGPGTRLTVT.

V is TRBV5-4 and J is TRBJ2-1, with D possibly matching TRBD1 (6 bases). The CDR3 contains 14 residues. Germline CDR1 and CDR2: SGHNT and YYREEE (reference sequence). Trimming left V 4 bases short and J 4 bases short, with 12 bases between. The CDR3 DNA reads as TGTGCCAGCAGCAACAGGGACCCGTACAATGAGCAGTTCTTC. This encodes CASSNRDPYNEQFF.

Details on this clone: This sample also contains other DNA sequences that code for the same CDR3. The DNA for the CDR3 is TGTGCCAGCAGCCTGGGAGGTCTTAACACTGAAGCTTTCTTT. Residues: CASSLGGLNTEAFF. The V and J genes are TRBV7-9 and TRBJ1-1; D is undetermined. Trimming left V 5 bases short and J 2 bases short, with 12 bases between. The germline CDR1 and CDR2 sequences are SEHNR and FQNEAQ (reference sequence). The CDR3 has 14 amino acids.